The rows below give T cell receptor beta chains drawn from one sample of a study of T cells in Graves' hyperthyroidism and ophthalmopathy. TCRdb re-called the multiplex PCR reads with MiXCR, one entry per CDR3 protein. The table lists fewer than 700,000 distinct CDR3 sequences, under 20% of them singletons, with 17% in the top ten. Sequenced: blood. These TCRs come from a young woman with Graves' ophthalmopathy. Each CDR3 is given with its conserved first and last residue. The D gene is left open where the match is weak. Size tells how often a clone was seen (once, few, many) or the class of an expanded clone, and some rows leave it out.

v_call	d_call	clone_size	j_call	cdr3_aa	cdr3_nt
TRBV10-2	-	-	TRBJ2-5	CASSEPPGVQETQYF	TGCGCCAGCAGTGAGCCCCCGGGGGTACAAGAGACCCAGTACTTC
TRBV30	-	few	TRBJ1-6	CAWSDSDTLHF	TGTGCCTGGAGTGACTCGGACACCCTCCACTTT
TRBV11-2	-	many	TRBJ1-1	CASSLEVGNTEAFF	TGTGCCAGCAGCCTGGAGGTTGGGAACACTGAAGCTTTCTTT
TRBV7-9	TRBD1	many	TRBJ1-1	CASSQGTGTTEAFF	TGTGCCAGCAGCCAGGGGACAGGGACCACTGAAGCTTTCTTT
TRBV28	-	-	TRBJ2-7	CASSTGTELFEQYF	TGTGCCAGCAGCACCGGGACCGAACTTTTTGAGCAGTACTTC
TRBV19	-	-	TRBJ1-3	CASSIDENSAGNTIYF	TGTGCCAGTAGTATAGATGAGAACTCGGCTGGAAACACCATATATTTT
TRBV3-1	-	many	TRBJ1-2	CASSQGSPGYTF	TGTGCCAGCAGCCAAGGCTCTCCTGGCTACACCTTC
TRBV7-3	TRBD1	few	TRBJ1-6	CASSRDRETYNSPLHF	TGTGCCAGCAGCCGAGACAGGGAAACCTATAATTCACCCCTCCACTTT
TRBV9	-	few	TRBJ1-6	CASSIRQAATPLHF	TGTGCCAGCAGCATCCGACAGGCCGCTACACCCCTCCACTTT
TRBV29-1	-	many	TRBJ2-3	CSVEDPLDYTDTQYF	TGCAGCGTTGAAGATCCCTTAGATTACACAGATACGCAGTATTTT
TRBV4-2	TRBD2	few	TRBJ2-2	CASSQEIPASGYTGELFF	TGTGCCAGCAGCCAAGAGATTCCCGCTAGCGGGTACACCGGGGAGCTGTTTTTT
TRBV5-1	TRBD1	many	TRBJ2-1	CASSPGTAHSYNEQFF	TGCGCCAGCAGCCCCGGGACAGCCCACTCGTACAATGAGCAGTTCTTC
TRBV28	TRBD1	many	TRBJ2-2	CASSSPGTGIGKLFF	TGTGCCAGCAGTTCCCCCGGGACAGGGATTGGTAAGCTGTTTTTT
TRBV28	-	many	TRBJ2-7	CASSQSPSSYEQYF	TGTGCCAGCAGCCAGAGCCCCAGCTCCTACGAGCAGTACTTC
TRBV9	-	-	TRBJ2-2	CASSVGGHTGELFF	TGTGCCAGCAGCGTAGGGGGGCACACCGGGGAGCTGTTTTTT
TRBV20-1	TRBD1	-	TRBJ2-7	CSAYGQGDGEQYF	TGCAGTGCCTACGGACAGGGCGACGGCGAGCAGTACTTC
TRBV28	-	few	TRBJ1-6	CASSPEWGGPLHF	TGTGCCAGCAGCCCTGAGTGGGGAGGGCCCCTCCACTTT
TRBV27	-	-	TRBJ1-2	CATGQFYGYTF	TGTGCCACTGGACAGTTCTATGGCTACACCTTC
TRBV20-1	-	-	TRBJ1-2	CSARVGVANYGYTF	TGCAGTGCTAGAGTTGGGGTCGCCAACTATGGCTACACCTTC
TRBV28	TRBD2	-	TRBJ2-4	CASRALAGGPKNIQYF	TGTGCCAGCAGAGCACTAGCGGGAGGCCCCAAAAACATTCAGTACTTC
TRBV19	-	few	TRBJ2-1	CASSPLEQVSDEQFF	TGTGCCAGTAGTCCACTGGAGCAGGTCAGCGATGAGCAGTTCTTC
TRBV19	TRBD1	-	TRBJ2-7	CASSTWDRGDEQYF	TGTGCCAGTAGTACATGGGACAGGGGCGATGAGCAGTACTTC
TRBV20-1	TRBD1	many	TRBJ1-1	CSAGQGFDEAFF	TGCAGTGCTGGACAGGGGTTCGATGAAGCTTTCTTT
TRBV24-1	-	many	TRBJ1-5	CATSDPGEGNQPQHF	TGTGCCACCAGTGATCCAGGGGAGGGGAATCAGCCCCAGCATTTT
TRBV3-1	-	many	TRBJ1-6	CASSQASDNSPLHF	TGTGCCAGCAGCCAAGCCTCGGATAATTCACCCCTCCACTTT
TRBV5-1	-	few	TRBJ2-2	CASSLVGPNTGELFF	TGCGCCAGCAGCTTGGTTGGCCCCAACACCGGGGAGCTGTTTTTT
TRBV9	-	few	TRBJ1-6	CASSVGGSSPLHF	TGTGCCAGCAGCGTCGGTGGGAGCTCACCCCTCCACTTT
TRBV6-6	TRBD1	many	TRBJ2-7	CASSYQGQYDEQYF	TGTGCCAGCAGTTACCAGGGACAGTATGACGAGCAGTACTTC
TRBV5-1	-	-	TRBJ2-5	CASSYSGHHQETQYF	TGCGCCAGCAGTTACTCGGGACACCACCAAGAGACCCAGTACTTC
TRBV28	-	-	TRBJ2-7	CASSSEGRGCEQYF	TGTGCCAGCAGTTCAGAGGGACGAGGCTGCGAGCAGTACTTC
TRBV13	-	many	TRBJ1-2	CASSFERDQNPNYGYTF	TGTGCCAGCAGCTTTGAAAGGGACCAGAATCCCAACTATGGCTACACCTTC
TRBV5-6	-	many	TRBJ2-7	CASSLGPRSSYEQYF	TGTGCCAGCAGCTTGGGACCCCGTAGCTCCTACGAGCAGTACTTC
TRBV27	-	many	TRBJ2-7	CASSPTGPARDEQYF	TGTGCCAGCAGTCCCACGGGCCCCGCTAGGGACGAGCAGTACTTC
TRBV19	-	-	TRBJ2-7	CASSIGQGGTYEQYF	TGTGCCAGTAGTATAGGGCAGGGAGGAACGTACGAGCAGTACTTC
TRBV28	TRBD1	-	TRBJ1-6	CASTNQGQARSPLHF	TGTGCCAGCACCAACCAGGGACAGGCGAGGTCACCCCTCCACTTT
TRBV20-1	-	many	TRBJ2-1	CSTSYHPSSYNEQFF	TGCAGCACTTCTTATCACCCGAGCTCCTACAATGAGCAGTTCTTC
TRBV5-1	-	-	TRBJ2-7	CASRKESRYEQYF	TGCGCCAGCAGGAAGGAATCGCGGTACGAGCAGTACTTC
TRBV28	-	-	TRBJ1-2	CASNLWNWDGYTF	TGTGCCAGCAATTTATGGAACTGGGATGGCTACACCTTC
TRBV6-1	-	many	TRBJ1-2	CASSEEEEYGYTF	TGTGCCAGCAGTGAAGAGGAGGAGTATGGCTACACCTTC
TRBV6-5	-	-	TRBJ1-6	CASSFNREGSPLHF	TGTGCCAGCAGTTTTAACAGGGAAGGATCACCCCTCCACTTT
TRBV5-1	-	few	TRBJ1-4	CASKDSGGEKLFF	TGCGCCAGCAAGGACAGCGGGGGTGAAAAACTGTTTTTT
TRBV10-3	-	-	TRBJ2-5	CAISEMWVAESQETQYF	TGTGCCATCAGTGAGATGTGGGTAGCGGAGTCCCAAGAGACCCAGTACTTC
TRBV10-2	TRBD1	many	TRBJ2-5	CASSVPGTGDETQYF	TGCGCCAGCAGTGTCCCCGGGACAGGGGATGAGACCCAGTACTTC
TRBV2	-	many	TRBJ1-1	CASSEVSEAFF	TGTGCCAGCAGTGAAGTCTCTGAAGCTTTCTTT
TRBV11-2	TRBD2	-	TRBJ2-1	CASSSTSGRSSYNEQFF	TGTGCCAGCAGCTCGACTAGCGGGAGGAGCTCCTACAATGAGCAGTTCTTC